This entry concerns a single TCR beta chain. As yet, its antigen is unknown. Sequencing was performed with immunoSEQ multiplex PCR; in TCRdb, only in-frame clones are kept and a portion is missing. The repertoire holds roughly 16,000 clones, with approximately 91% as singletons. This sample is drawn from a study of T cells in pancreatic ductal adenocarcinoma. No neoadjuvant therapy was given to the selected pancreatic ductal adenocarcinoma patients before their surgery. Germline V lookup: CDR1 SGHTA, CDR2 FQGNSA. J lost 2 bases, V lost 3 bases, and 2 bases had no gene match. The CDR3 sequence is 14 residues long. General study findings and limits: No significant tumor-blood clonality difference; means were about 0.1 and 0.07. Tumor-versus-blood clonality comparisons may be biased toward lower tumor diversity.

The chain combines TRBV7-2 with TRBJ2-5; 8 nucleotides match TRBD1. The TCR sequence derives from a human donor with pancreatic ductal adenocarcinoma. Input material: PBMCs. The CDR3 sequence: CASSFNRGQETQYF. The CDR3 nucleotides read TGTGCCAGCAGCTTTAACAGGGGGCAAGAGACCCAGTACTTC. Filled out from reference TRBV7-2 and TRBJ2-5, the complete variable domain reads GAGVSQSPSNKVTEKGKDVELRCDPISGHTALYWYRQSLGQGLEFLIYFQGNSAPDKSGLPSDRFSAERTGGSVSTLTIQRTQQEDSAVYLCASSFNRGQETQYFGPGTRLLVL.